The clone carrying this T cell receptor beta chain was counted many times. The data originate from a study of early T cells in non-severe SARS-CoV-2 infection. Study-level information: It was bulk RNA from unsorted whole blood that was sequenced, and the chains were unpaired.

CDR3 size: 16 residues. The germline CDR1 and CDR2 sequences are SGHRS and YFSETQ. V gave up 4 bases and J gave up 6 bases; unmatched junction bases: 7. MiXCR, applied by TCRdb to the 5' RACE reads, yields one record per CDR3 protein. This sample has approximately 76,000 distinct CDR3 sequences, with approximately 10% found just once. The sequencing input was whole blood. This clonotype was obtained from an adult who was a healthcare worker with PCR-confirmed SARS-CoV-2 infection or an uninfected control (not recorded which). This rearrangement joins TRBV5-1 to TRBJ2-2; 12 bases are a match to TRBD2. The CDR3 nucleotides are TGCGCCAGCAGCGGACTAGCGGGGAGTTCTTCCGGGGAGCTGTTTTTT. This encodes CASSGLAGSSSGELFF.